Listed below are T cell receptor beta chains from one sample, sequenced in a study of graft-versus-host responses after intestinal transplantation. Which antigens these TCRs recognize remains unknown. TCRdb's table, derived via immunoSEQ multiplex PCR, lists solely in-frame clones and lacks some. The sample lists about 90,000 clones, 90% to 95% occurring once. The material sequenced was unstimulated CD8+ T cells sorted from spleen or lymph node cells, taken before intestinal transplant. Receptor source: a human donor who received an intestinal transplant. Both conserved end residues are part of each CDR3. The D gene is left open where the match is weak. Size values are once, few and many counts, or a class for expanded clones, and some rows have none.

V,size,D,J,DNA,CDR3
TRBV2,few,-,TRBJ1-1,TGTGCCAGCAGTCGATCCGGAGGCACTGAAGCTTTCTTT,CASSRSGGTEAFF
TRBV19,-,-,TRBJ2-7,TGTGCCAGTAGTATGGTGATAAGGGGCTACGAGCAGTACTTC,CASSMVIRGYEQYF
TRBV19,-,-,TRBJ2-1,TGTGCCAGTAGTATCGGATCTAGCATCTCCGACAATGAGCAGTTCTTC,CASSIGSSISDNEQFF
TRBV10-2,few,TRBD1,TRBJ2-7,TGCGCCAGCAAGCCCGGGACAGGCCGCTACGAGCAGTACTTC,CASKPGTGRYEQYF
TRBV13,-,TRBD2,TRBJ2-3,TGTGCCAGCAGCCCTGCGGGGGGCCCTAGCACAGATACGCAGTATTTT,CASSPAGGPSTDTQYF
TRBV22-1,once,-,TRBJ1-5,TGTCCTGGGAGCGTCTCCGGGACAGGGGGCTGCAATCAGCCCCAGCATTTT,CPGSVSGTGGCNQPQHF
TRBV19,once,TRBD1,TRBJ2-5,TGTGCCAGTAGTATGTGGGACAGGGGGTCGGAGACCCAGTACTTC,CASSMWDRGSETQYF
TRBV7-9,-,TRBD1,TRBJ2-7,TGTGCCAGCAGCTCCGACTGGGACAGGGCCGCCTACGAGCAGTACTTC,CASSSDWDRAAYEQYF
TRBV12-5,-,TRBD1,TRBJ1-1,TGTGCTAGTGGTTTGATACCCCAGGGGGGTGGCACTGAAGCTTTCTTT,CASGLIPQGGGTEAFF
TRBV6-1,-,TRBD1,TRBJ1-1,TGTGCCATAGGACAGGGGGACCCTGAAGCTTTCTTT,CAIGQGDPEAFF
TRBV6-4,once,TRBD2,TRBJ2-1,TGTGCCAGCAGCCGGATTTCCCTGCCAGCGGGGGCATACAATGAGCAGTTCTTC,CASSRISLPAGAYNEQFF
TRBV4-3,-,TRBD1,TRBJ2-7,TGCGCCAGCAGCCAAACCCGAACAGGGGGTGAGCAGTACTTC,CASSQTRTGGEQYF
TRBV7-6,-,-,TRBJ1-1,TGTGCCAGCAGCCCTTTCTCCCTAGGGGGGAACACTGAAGCTTTCTTT,CASSPFSLGGNTEAFF
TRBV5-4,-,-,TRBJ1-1,TGTGCCAGCAGCTTTGAAGGGGAAGGGATCACTGAAGCTTTCTTT,CASSFEGEGITEAFF
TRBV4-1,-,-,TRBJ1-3,TGCGCCAGCAGCCAAGTTTCGGGGGACGGAAACACCATATATTTT,CASSQVSGDGNTIYF
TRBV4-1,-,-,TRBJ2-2,TGCGCCAGCAAATTGGGTTCGGGCACCGGGGAGCTGTTTTTT,CASKLGSGTGELFF
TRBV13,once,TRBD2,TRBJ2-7,TGTGCCAGCAGCCTCGGACTAGCGGGAGGGCCCTCCTACGAGCAGTACTTC,CASSLGLAGGPSYEQYF
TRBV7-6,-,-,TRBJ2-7,TGTGCCAGCAGCATAGGACTTAACGAGCAGTACTTC,CASSIGLNEQYF
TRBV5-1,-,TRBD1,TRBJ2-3,TGCGCCAGCTTTCCCGGGACAGCCGTTGAGGATACGCAGTATTTT,CASFPGTAVEDTQYF
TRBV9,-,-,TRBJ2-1,TGTGCCAGCAGCGGAGGGCTTAATGAGCAGTTCTTC,CASSGGLNEQFF
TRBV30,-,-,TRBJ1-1,TGTGCCTGGACTGGGGGGTTCCAAATGAACACTGAAGCTTTCTTT,CAWTGGFQMNTEAFF
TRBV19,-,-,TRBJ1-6,TGTGCCAGTAGTACCCGCCGGGGACCGGGGGACTCCTATAATTCACCCCTCCACTTT,CASSTRRGPGDSYNSPLHF